Below, 3 T cell receptor beta chains from the same sample are listed, as sequenced in a study of cytomegalovirus exposure and HLA in healthy donors. Primers: 60 Vbeta forward and 13 Jbeta reverse. The data were produced by immunoSEQ multiplex PCR, yet TCRdb's version contains in-frame clones alone and is incomplete. The sample contains 50,000 to 70,000 clones, approximately 80% of which appear only once. The sample comprised PBMCs. These receptors all come from a male donor in good health and CMV-seronegative.

This rearrangement joins TRBV19 to TRBJ2-5; TRBD1 matches 7 bases. CDR3 length: 15 amino acids. V lost 6 bases, J lost 0 bases, and 7 bases stayed unmatched. The germline CDR1 and CDR2 sequences are LNHDA and SQIVND (reference sequence). CDR3 amino acids: CASSTLDRDQETQYF. The DNA of the CDR3 is TGTGCCAGTAGCACTTTAGACAGGGACCAAGAGACCCAGTACTTC.

The chain couples TRBV9 to TRBJ1-1, with 7 bases aligning to TRBD1. The CDR3 sequence is 14 residues long. CDR1 is SGDLS, CDR2 YYNGEE, per germline. V was clipped by 0 bases and J by 1 base; unmatched bases: 0. CDR3 nucleotide sequence: TGTGCCAGCAGCGTAGGGACAGGGAACACTGAAGCTTTCTTT. Translated: CASSVGTGNTEAFF.

J is TRBJ2-1 and V is TRBV9; D perhaps matches TRBD1 (6 bases). The CDR3 length is 13 residues. Germline V gene data show CDR1 as SGDLS and CDR2 as YYNGEE. Trimming left V 0 bases short and J 8 bases short, with 9 bases between. This CDR3 is CASSVGQGYEQFF. In nucleotides, the CDR3 is TGTGCCAGCAGCGTAGGTCAGGGGTATGAGCAGTTCTTC. Full variable domain (outside the CDR3, taken from reference TRBV9 and TRBJ2-1): DSGVTQTPKHLITATGQRVTLRCSPRSGDLSVYWYQQSLDQGLQFLIQYYNGEERAKGNILERFSAQQFPDLHSELNLSSLELGDSALYFCASSVGQGYEQFFGPGTRLTVL.